This paragraph covers one T cell receptor beta chain sequence. Its specificity is unknown. The sample belongs to a study of cytomegalovirus exposure and HLA in healthy donors. Background on the study: The platform used for the 120 validation repertoires matched that of the roughly 700 first-cohort repertoires, a later analysis reported.

The data were produced by immunoSEQ multiplex PCR, yet TCRdb's version contains in-frame clones alone and is incomplete. The repertoire holds about 56,000 clones, with more than 90% as singletons. Overall study results and limits: The TCR clusters that emerged in the first cohort tended, a later analysis found, to co-occur in the roughly 120 validation repertoires. Specificity for CMV antigens was confirmed in vitro for three of the CMV-associated chains.

CDR3 length: 15 amino acids. V was shortened by 5 bases and J by 1 base, with 14 bases between the two germline ends. Germline-derived CDR1 and CDR2 are LNHNV and YYDKDF (reference sequence). Material for sequencing was PBMCs. The TCR sequence derives from a young man in good health and CMV-seronegative. The chain couples TRBV15 to TRBJ1-1, with TRBD1 as a possible D gene (6 bases). The chain's CDR3 is CATSEGPGQNTEAFF. The CDR3 DNA follows: TGTGCCACCAGCGAAGGCCCGGGACAGAACACTGAAGCTTTCTTT.